The subject of this entry is one T cell receptor (beta chain). These data belong to a study of cytomegalovirus exposure and HLA in healthy donors. The CDR3 sequence is 18 residues long. V shed 4 bases, J shed 4 bases, and the junction held 15 bases outside the gene matches. Germline V CDR1 and CDR2: SGHTA, FQGTGA. This PCR relied on a set of 60 Vbeta primers and 13 Jbeta primers. Sequencing used immunoSEQ multiplex PCR; TCRdb keeps in-frame clones, though not all of them. The table gives about 200,000 clones; the top ten clones make up approximately 0.74% of it. Sample: PBMCs. This TCR derives from a boy between 10 and 17 years old in good health and CMV-seronegative. This rearrangement joins TRBV7-3 to TRBJ2-3; 9 nucleotides align to TRBD2. CDR3 amino acids: CASSSTGTSILGADTQYF. The CDR3 nucleotides read TGTGCCAGCAGCTCAACCGGGACTAGCATCCTAGGCGCAGATACGCAGTATTTT.